This is a list of T cell receptor beta chains from one sample in a study of regulatory T cells in long-lasting Graves disease. From the multiplex PCR reads, TCRdb called clonotypes with MiXCR, one entry per CDR3 protein. The sample shows approximately 490,000 distinct CDR3 sequences, about 16% of them seen only once. This same sample was also part of a study on T cells in Graves' hyperthyroidism and ophthalmopathy.

The starting material was peripheral blood mononuclear cells (PBMCs), obtained at new diagnosis, from a patient treated with antithyroid drugs. The receptors shown here come from a man aged 40-50 years with Graves disease. Each CDR3 is given with its conserved first and last residue. The D gene is left open where the match is weak. Clone size is stated in some rows and not others, as once, few, many or a class when expanded.

size,V,J,D,length,DNA,CDR3
many,TRBV28,TRBJ2-7,.,11,TGTGCCAGCATGGGAGACTACGAGCAGTACTTC,CASMGDYEQYF
few,TRBV27,TRBJ2-1,TRBD2,13,TGTGCCAGCGGGGGGGGCTCCTACAATGAGCAGTTCTTC,CASGGGSYNEQFF
.,TRBV28,TRBJ1-1,.,14,TGTGCCAGCAGTCCATGGACAGTCAACACTGAAGCTTTCTTT,CASSPWTVNTEAFF
few,TRBV27,TRBJ1-1,TRBD1,15,TGTGCCAGCAGTCCCCTCGACAGGGTGAACACTGAAGCTTTCTTT,CASSPLDRVNTEAFF
.,TRBV28,TRBJ2-1,TRBD2,18,TGTGCCAGCAGTGTCAGAACGGGACTAGCGGGACCGTACAATGAGCAGTTCTTC,CASSVRTGLAGPYNEQFF
many,TRBV27,TRBJ2-5,.,13,TGTGCCAGCACTTCCCCTTTACAAGAGACCCAGTACTTC,CASTSPLQETQYF
.,TRBV5-4,TRBJ1-1,.,17,TGTGCCAGCAGCTTCCTTGAGGGATTCAGTGGGGGCACTGAAGCTTTCTTT,CASSFLEGFSGGTEAFF
many,TRBV5-5,TRBJ1-2,TRBD1,14,TGTGCCAGCAGTGGACAGGGATCGAACTATGGCTACACCTTC,CASSGQGSNYGYTF
many,TRBV3-1,TRBJ2-1,.,16,TGTGCCAGCAGCCAAGATGGAAGAAGCTCCTACAATGAGCAGTTCTTC,CASSQDGRSSYNEQFF
.,TRBV29-1,TRBJ1-5,TRBD1,13,TGCAGCGCCCGGGACAGGGGGGATGGGGCCCAGCATTTT,CSARDRGDGAQHF